This TCR beta chain is from a study of T cells in localized non-small cell lung cancer. Libraries were prepared by immunoSEQ multiplex PCR; TCRdb keeps only in-frame clonotypes and omits some of them. The sample records under 35,000 clones, approximately 90% being singletons. V lost 7 bases and J lost 3, with 10 bases in between. CDR1 is ENHRY and CDR2 is SYGVKD in the germline V gene. There are 12 residues in the CDR3. The sequence derives from a female donor of 60 years or more with stage II lung adenocarcinoma. This material consisted of peripheral blood mononuclear cells, taken before any cancer treatment. The V and J genes are TRBV10-3 and TRBJ2-7; tentative D call: TRBD1 (5 bases). The CDR3 nucleotides are TGTGCCATCAAGGGGCAATACTACGAGCAGTACTTC. It encodes CAIKGQYYEQYF.